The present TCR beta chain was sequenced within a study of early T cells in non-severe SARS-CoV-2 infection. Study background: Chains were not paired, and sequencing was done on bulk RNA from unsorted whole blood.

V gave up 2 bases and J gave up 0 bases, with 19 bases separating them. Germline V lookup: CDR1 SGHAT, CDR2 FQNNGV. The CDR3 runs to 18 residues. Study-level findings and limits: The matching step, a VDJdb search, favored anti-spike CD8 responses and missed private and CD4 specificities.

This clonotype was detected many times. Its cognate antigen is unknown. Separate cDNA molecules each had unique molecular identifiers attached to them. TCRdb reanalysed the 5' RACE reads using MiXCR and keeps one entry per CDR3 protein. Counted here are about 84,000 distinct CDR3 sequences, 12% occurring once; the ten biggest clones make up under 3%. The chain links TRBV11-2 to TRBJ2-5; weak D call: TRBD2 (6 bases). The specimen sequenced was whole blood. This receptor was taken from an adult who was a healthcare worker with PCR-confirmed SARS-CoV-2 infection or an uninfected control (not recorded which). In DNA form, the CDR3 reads TGTGCCAGCAGCTTACGACCACCCCCGGGACTGGACCAAGAGACCCAGTACTTC. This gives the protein CASSLRPPPGLDQETQYF. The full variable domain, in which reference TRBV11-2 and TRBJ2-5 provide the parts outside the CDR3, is EAGVAQSPRYKIIEKRQSVAFWCNPISGHATLYWYQQILGQGPKLLIQFQNNGVVDDSQLPKDRFSAERLKGVDSTLKIQPAKLEDSAVYLCASSLRPPPGLDQETQYFGPGTRLLVL.